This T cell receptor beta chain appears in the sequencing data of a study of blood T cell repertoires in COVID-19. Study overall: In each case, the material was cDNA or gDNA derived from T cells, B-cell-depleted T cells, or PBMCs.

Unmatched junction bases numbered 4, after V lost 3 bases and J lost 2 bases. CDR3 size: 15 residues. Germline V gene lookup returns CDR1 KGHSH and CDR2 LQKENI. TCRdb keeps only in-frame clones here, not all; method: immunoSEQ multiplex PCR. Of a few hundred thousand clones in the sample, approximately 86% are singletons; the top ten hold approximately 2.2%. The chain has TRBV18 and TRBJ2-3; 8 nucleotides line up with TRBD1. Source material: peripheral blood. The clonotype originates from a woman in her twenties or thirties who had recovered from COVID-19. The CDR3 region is CASSPDRGVTDTQYF. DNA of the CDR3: TGTGCCAGCTCACCCGACAGGGGAGTCACAGATACGCAGTATTTT.